This TCR beta chain stems from a study of T cells in Graves' hyperthyroidism and ophthalmopathy. Study information: Peripheral blood was acquired at first diagnosis, ahead of any therapy whatsoever.

This CDR3 contains 13 residues. With 5 bases clipped from V and 4 bases from J, the junction kept 4 bases outside the gene matches. Per the germline V gene, CDR1 is SGHTA and CDR2 is FQGNSA. The CDR3 regions of TCR beta were amplified from RNA transcripts. Primed by the HTBI set, a first-round RT-PCR was run on the TCR CDR3. TCRdb fed the multiplex PCR reads into MiXCR, producing one record per CDR3 protein. The sample has around 520,000 distinct CDR3 sequences, about 14% seen once. In this sample, this clonotype turned up many times. The sequence was obtained from a woman in her 40s with Graves' hyperthyroidism. The rearrangement uses TRBV7-2 and TRBJ1-2; TRBD1 matches at 7 bases. Material for sequencing was blood. The CDR3 DNA sequence: TGTGCCAGCAGCCCAGGGGGGGCCTATGGCTACACCTTC. It translates to CASSPGGAYGYTF.